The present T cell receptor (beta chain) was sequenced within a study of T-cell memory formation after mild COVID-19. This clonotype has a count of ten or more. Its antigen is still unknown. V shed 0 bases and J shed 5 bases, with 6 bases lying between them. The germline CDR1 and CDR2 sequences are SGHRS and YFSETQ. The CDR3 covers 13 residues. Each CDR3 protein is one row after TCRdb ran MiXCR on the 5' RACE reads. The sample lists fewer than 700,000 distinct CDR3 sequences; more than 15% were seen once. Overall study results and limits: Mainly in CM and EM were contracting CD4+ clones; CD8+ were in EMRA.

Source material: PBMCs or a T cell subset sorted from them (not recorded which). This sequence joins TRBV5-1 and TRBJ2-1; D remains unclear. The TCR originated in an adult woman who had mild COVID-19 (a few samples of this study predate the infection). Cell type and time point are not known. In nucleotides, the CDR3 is TGCGCCAGCAGCTTGGTTATGCACAATGAGCAGTTCTTC. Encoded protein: CASSLVMHNEQFF. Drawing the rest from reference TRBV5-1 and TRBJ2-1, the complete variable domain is KAGVTQTPRYLIKTRGQQVTLSCSPISGHRSVSWYQQTPGQGLQFLFEYFSETQRNKGNFPGRFSGRQFSNSRSEMNVSTLELGDSALYLCASSLVMHNEQFFGPGTRLTVL.